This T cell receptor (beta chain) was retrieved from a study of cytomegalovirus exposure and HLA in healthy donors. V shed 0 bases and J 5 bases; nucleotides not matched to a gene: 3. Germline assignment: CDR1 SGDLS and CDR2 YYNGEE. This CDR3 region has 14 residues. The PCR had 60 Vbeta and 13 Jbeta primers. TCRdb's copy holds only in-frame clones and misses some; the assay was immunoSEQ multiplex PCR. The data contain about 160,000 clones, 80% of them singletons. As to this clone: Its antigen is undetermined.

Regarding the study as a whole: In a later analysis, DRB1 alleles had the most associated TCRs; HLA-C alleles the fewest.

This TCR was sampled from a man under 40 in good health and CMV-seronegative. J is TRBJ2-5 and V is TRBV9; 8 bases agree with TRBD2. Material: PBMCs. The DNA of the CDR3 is TGTGCCAGCAGCGTAGGGTCGGGGGGGGAGACCCAGTACTTC. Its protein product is CASSVGSGGETQYF. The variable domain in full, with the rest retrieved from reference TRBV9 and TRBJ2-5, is DSGVTQTPKHLITATGQRVTLRCSPRSGDLSVYWYQQSLDQGLQFLIQYYNGEERAKGNILERFSAQQFPDLHSELNLSSLELGDSALYFCASSVGSGGETQYFGPGTRLLVL.